Below, 28 T cell receptor beta chains from the same sample are listed, as sequenced in a study of T cell repertoires in cytomegalovirus infection. Antigen specificity for these receptors is unknown. TCRdb re-called the reads with MiXCR, one entry per CDR3 protein. The repertoire holds hundreds of thousands of distinct CDR3 sequences, with under 45% as singletons. This specimen was cultured PBMCs, taken from culture after CMV antigen stimulation. Source of these receptors: a human donor in good health (CMV status not recorded). Some clones in this sample may be carry-over from other donors' samples.

The chain uses TRBV7-2 and TRBJ2-3; 10 nucleotides match TRBD2. In germline, CDR1 is SGHTA, CDR2 FQGNSA. CDR3 length: 16 residues. With 1 base clipped from V and 6 bases from J, the junction kept 7 bases outside the gene matches. Written as DNA, the CDR3 is TGTGCCAGCAGCTTAGGGCCAGCGGGGGGGTATGATACGCAGTATTTT. This encodes CASSLGPAGGYDTQYF.

This clonotype appeared a single time. The chain has TRBV6-2 or TRBV6-3 and TRBJ1-5; 12 nucleotides line up with TRBD1. Germline V gene sequence: CDR1 MNHEY, CDR2 SVGEGT. The trim removed 2 bases at V and 6 bases at J, leaving 5 bases unmatched. This CDR3 region has 16 residues. The CDR3 region has the DNA TGTGCCAGCAGTTACCGGGACAGGGGGCTTCGTCAGCCCCAGCATTTT. This codes for CASSYRDRGLRQPQHF.

The chain is built from TRBV4-3 and TRBJ2-5; D not certain. V was clipped by 2 bases and J by 4 bases, with 8 bases between them. Germline V gene data show CDR1 as LGHNA and CDR2 as YSLEER. The CDR3 spans 13 residues. The CDR3: CASSQWEGETQYF. CDR3 nucleotides: TGCGCCAGCAGCCAATGGGAAGGAGAGACCCAGTACTTC.

In this sample, this clonotype turned up many times. V usage is TRBV7-8 and J usage is TRBJ1-1, with TRBD1 identical over 7 bases. CDR3 length: 14 amino acids. With V trimmed by 2 bases and J by 2 bases, 2 bases remained unmatched. CDR1 and CDR2 (germline): SGHVS, FQNEAQ. Here the CDR3 reads CASSLLGGNTEAFF. Here the CDR3 DNA reads TGTGCCAGCAGCTTACTAGGGGGCAACACTGAAGCTTTCTTT.

The chain carries TRBV7-2 and TRBJ2-3, with 7 bases identical to TRBD1. Unmatched junction bases numbered 8, after V lost 2 bases and J lost 3 bases. CDR3 length: 16 residues. CDR1 is SGHTA, CDR2 FQGNSA, per germline. The CDR3 DNA reads TGTGCCAGCAGCTTATTCCGAGGGGGCCCGACAGATACGCAGTATTTT. Amino acids: CASSLFRGGPTDTQYF.

This clonotype has just a few counts. The chain recombines TRBV5-6 with TRBJ2-3; no reliable D call. The length of the CDR3 is 17 residues. Per the germline V gene, CDR1 is SGHDT and CDR2 is YYEEEE. The V end lost 1 base, the J end lost 0 bases, and 15 bases lay between the germline ends. This chain's CDR3 is CASSLIGGPRSTDTQYF. CDR3 DNA: TGTGCCAGCAGCTTGATCGGTGGTCCGCGGAGCACAGATACGCAGTATTTT.

V gene TRBV20-1 combines with J gene TRBJ2-7; D unresolved. The CDR3 is 14 residues long. Trimming stripped 0 bases from V and 3 bases from J, with 12 bases between. The germline V gene has CDR1 DFQATT and CDR2 SNEGSKA (reference sequence). CDR3 nucleotides: TGCAGTGCTAGAGATGCGGCAGAGTACTACGAGCAGTACTTC. Protein sequence: CSARDAAEYYEQYF.

This clonotype has a handful of counts. The V call is TRBV7-8, the J call TRBJ1-5, with unresolved D. V was cut by 4 bases and J by 4 bases, with 8 bases left in between. The CDR3 loop spans 13 amino acids. Germline CDR1 is SGHVS and CDR2 is FQNEAQ. The chain's CDR3 is CASSSDLNQPQHF. In nucleotides, the CDR3 is TGTGCCAGCAGCTCTGACCTAAATCAGCCCCAGCATTTT. Variable domain in full (rest from reference TRBV7-8 and TRBJ1-5): GAGVSQSPRYKVAKRGQDVALRCDPISGHVSLFWYQQALGQGPEFLTYFQNEAQLDKSGLPSDRFFAERPEGSVSTLKIQRTQQEDSAVYLCASSSDLNQPQHFGDGTRLSIL.

The chain has TRBV11-2 and TRBJ1-6, with D hard to call. The V end was cut by 0 bases, the J end by 3 bases, with 3 bases between. The CDR3 is made up of 14 amino acids. Germline CDR1 and CDR2: SGHAT and FQNNGV. CDR3 bases: TGTGCCAGCAGCTTAGAATTCTATAATTCACCCCTCCACTTT. Its translation: CASSLEFYNSPLHF.

In its sample, this clonotype was seen a few times. The genes are TRBV7-8 and TRBJ2-2; D is unclear. Trimming stripped 1 base from V and 6 bases from J, with 6 bases between. This CDR3 is 13 amino acids long. Germline V gene data show CDR1 as SGHVS and CDR2 as FQNEAQ. In DNA, the CDR3 is TGTGCCAGCAGCTTAGTTTCGGCCGGGGAGCTGTTTTTT. It specifies CASSLVSAGELFF.

This clonotype was observed a few times. The J gene is TRBJ2-5, the V gene TRBV7-2; 13 bases map to TRBD2. Germline values: CDR1 SGHTA, CDR2 FQGNSA. V gave up 3 bases and J gave up 3 bases; unmatched junction bases: 4. This CDR3 region has 16 residues. DNA of the CDR3: TGTGCCAGCAGCTTTCAAGGACTAGCGGGGGAAGAGACCCAGTACTTC. Its protein is CASSFQGLAGEETQYF.

This chain uses TRBV28 with TRBJ2-2; TRBD2 aligns across 7 bases. The CDR3 totals 15 residues. Germline assignment: CDR1 MDHEN and CDR2 SYDVKM. With V trimmed by 5 bases and J by 6 bases, 9 bases remained unmatched. CDR3 coding DNA: TGTGCCAGCAGTGCCGGGGGGATTAGGGCCGGGGAGCTGTTTTTT. Translation gives CASSAGGIRAGELFF.

This clonotype has just a few counts. The V call is TRBV4-1, the J call TRBJ2-1; D remains ambiguous. Per the germline V gene, CDR1 is MGHRA and CDR2 is YSYEKL. V was trimmed by 0 bases and J by 9 bases, leaving 21 bases between them. CDR3 size: 17 residues. CDR3 sequence (DNA): TGCGCCAGCAGCCAAGAAGGGTGGGCGACCACCAAGCCTGAGCAGTTCTTC. Residues: CASSQEGWATTKPEQFF.

The rearrangement uses TRBV7-9 and TRBJ1-2; 8 positions match TRBD1. There are 14 residues in the CDR3. J gave up 8 bases and V 5 bases, and 10 bases lay outside the gene matches. Per the germline V gene, CDR1 is SEHNR and CDR2 is FQNEAQ (reference sequence). For the CDR3, the DNA is TGTGCCAGCAGCATCGGGCAGGGGGCGGAGGGCTACACCTTC. It encodes CASSIGQGAEGYTF.

This clonotype was found many times. The chain recombines TRBV7-6 with TRBJ2-7; 11 nucleotides align to TRBD1. Per germline, CDR1 SGHVS and CDR2 FNYEAQ. The CDR3 extends over 14 amino acids. The ends lost 5 bases at V and 3 bases at J; junction bases unmatched: 3. The chain's CDR3 is CASSPGTGGYEQYF. CDR3 DNA sequence: TGTGCCAGCAGCCCCGGGACAGGGGGCTACGAGCAGTACTTC.

In this sample, this clonotype turned up a few times. The chain couples TRBV6-1 to TRBJ1-3; 8 bases align to TRBD1. The germline V gene has CDR1 MNHNS and CDR2 SASEGT. V shed 5 bases, J shed 0 bases, and the junction held 6 bases outside the gene matches. CDR3 size: 16 residues. CDR3 nucleotide sequence: TGTGCCAGCAGTCGGACAGGGCTCACCTCTGGAAACACCATATATTTT. Translation gives CASSRTGLTSGNTIYF.

This clonotype was seen repeatedly, ten times or more. The genes are TRBV7-2 and TRBJ2-7; TRBD1 aligns across 9 bases. V lost 3 bases and J lost 3; bases outside the gene matches: 3. Germline CDR1 reads SGHTA; CDR2 reads FQGNSA. This CDR3 has 14 amino acids. In DNA, the CDR3 is TGTGCCAGCAGCTTCCGGGACAGGGTCTACGAGCAGTACTTC. It specifies CASSFRDRVYEQYF.

This rearrangement joins TRBV7-2 to TRBJ2-1, with D unresolved. This CDR3 has 15 residues. Trimming removed 1 base from V and 2 bases from J, with 9 bases in between. Germline loops: CDR1 SGHTA, CDR2 FQGNSA. The CDR3 bases are TGTGCCAGCAGCTTAGACCTATGGCCCTACAATGAGCAGTTCTTC. This encodes CASSLDLWPYNEQFF. The full variable domain, with the rest looked up from reference TRBV7-2 and TRBJ2-1, is GAGVSQSPSNKVTEKGKDVELRCDPISGHTALYWYRQSLGQGLEFLIYFQGNSAPDKSGLPSDRFSAERTGGSVSTLTIQRTQQEDSAVYLCASSLDLWPYNEQFFGPGTRLTVL.

This chain joins TRBV6-6 and TRBJ2-7, with 7 bases fitting TRBD2. Germline-derived CDR1 and CDR2 are MNHNY and SVGAGI (reference sequence). This CDR3 is built from 17 residues. The trim removed 0 bases at V and 1 base at J, leaving 9 bases unmatched. CDR3 nucleotides: TGTGCCAGCAGTTACTCGAGCGCGGGAGAGGCGTCCTACGAGCAGTACTTC. It translates to CASSYSSAGEASYEQYF.

This clonotype has a handful of counts. The chain recombines TRBV7-2 with TRBJ1-2; no reliable D call. Germline CDR1 SGHTA, CDR2 FQGNSA. This CDR3 contains 12 residues. V lost 10 bases and J lost 4, with 13 bases in between. In DNA, the CDR3 is TGTGCCATCCGCCGCATCCCCTATGGCTACACCTTC. Residues: CAIRRIPYGYTF.

This chain connects TRBV5-4 to TRBJ2-7, with TRBD1 identical over 10 bases. Germline-derived CDR1 and CDR2 are SGHNT and YYREEE (reference sequence). J lost 4 bases, V lost 4 bases, and 5 bases had no gene match. This CDR3 is 14 amino acids long. The CDR3 sequence: CASSIDRGPYEQYF. The DNA of the CDR3 is TGTGCCAGCAGCATAGACAGGGGGCCATACGAGCAGTACTTC.

Only a few counts were recorded for this clonotype. The CDR3 DNA follows: TGTGCCAGCAGCTTAATGGTTAGCGGCTCAGATACGCAGTATTTT. This encodes CASSLMVSGSDTQYF. The J gene is TRBJ2-3, the V gene TRBV11-2; tentative D call: TRBD2 (6 bases). Trimming took 2 bases from V and 4 from J, leaving 13 bases between them. Per germline, CDR1 SGHAT and CDR2 FQNNGV. The CDR3 is 15 residues long.

This clonotype was counted a single time. The V and J genes are TRBV4-1 and TRBJ1-1; D ambiguous. In germline, CDR1 is MGHRA, CDR2 YSYEKL. The CDR3 runs to 14 residues. V shed 2 bases and J shed 0 bases, with 7 bases lying between them. The CDR3: CASSQMGMNTEAFF. CDR3 bases: TGCGCCAGCAGCCAAATGGGTATGAACACTGAAGCTTTCTTT.

This clonotype was observed a handful of times. DNA of the CDR3: TGTGCCAGCAGCTTAAGTTCTTTGTTCGGGGAGCTGTTTTTT. Protein product: CASSLSSLFGELFF. The chain is built from TRBV7-2 and TRBJ2-2; D is unresolved. CDR3 size: 14 residues. The V end was cut by 2 bases, the J end by 7 bases, with 11 bases between. Looked up from germline, CDR1 is SGHTA and CDR2 is FQGNSA.

CDR3: CASSLIEGDTQYF. In DNA form, the CDR3 reads TGCGCCAGCAGCCTCATAGAGGGGGATACGCAGTATTTT. The rearrangement uses TRBV4-1 and TRBJ2-3, with D possibly being TRBD1 or TRBD2 (5 bases each). This CDR3 region has 13 residues. In germline, CDR1 is MGHRA, CDR2 YSYEKL. Trimming pared 4 bases from V and 6 bases from J, leaving 11 bases between.

CDR3 loop: CASSKQGTGNTIYF. The CDR3, as DNA: TGTGCCAGCAGCAAACAGGGTACCGGAAACACCATATATTTT. This chain connects TRBV7-2 to TRBJ1-3, with D possibly matching TRBD1 (6 bases). Per the germline V gene, CDR1 is SGHTA and CDR2 is FQGNSA. The CDR3 loop spans 14 amino acids. V lost 5 bases and J 4 bases, leaving 12 bases between the germline ends. Filled out from reference TRBV7-2 and TRBJ1-3, the complete variable domain reads GAGVSQSPSNKVTEKGKDVELRCDPISGHTALYWYRQSLGQGLEFLIYFQGNSAPDKSGLPSDRFSAERTGGSVSTLTIQRTQQEDSAVYLCASSKQGTGNTIYFGEGSWLTVV.

The chain joins TRBV12-3 or TRBV12-4 to TRBJ2-5; 7 positions agree with TRBD2. J gave up 3 bases and V 5 bases, and 6 bases lay outside the gene matches. This CDR3 region has 14 residues. CDR3 nucleotides: TGTGCCAGCAGTCCCCGCGCGGGAGAAGAGACCCAGTACTTC. Encoded protein: CASSPRAGEETQYF.

The chain combines TRBV7-2 with TRBJ2-5; either TRBD1 or TRBD2 may supply D (6 bases each). Germline assignment: CDR1 SGHTA and CDR2 FQGNSA. The CDR3 has 18 amino acids. The germline V and J ends were trimmed by 0 bases and 5 bases, with 22 bases remaining between them. The chain's CDR3 is CASSLADVVRLGGETQYF. DNA of the CDR3: TGTGCCAGCAGCTTAGCTGACGTTGTACGCCTAGGGGGGGAGACCCAGTACTTC.